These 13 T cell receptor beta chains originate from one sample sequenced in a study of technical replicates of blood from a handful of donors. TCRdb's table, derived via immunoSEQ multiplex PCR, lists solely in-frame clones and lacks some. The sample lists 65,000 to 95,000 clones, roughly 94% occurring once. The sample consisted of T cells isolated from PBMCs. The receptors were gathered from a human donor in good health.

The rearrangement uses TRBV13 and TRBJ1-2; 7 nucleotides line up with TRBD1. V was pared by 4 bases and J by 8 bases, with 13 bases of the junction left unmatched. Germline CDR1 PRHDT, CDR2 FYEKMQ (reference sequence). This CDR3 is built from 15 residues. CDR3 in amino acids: CASSSTDRLEGGYTF. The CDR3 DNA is TGTGCCAGCAGCTCGACGGACAGGTTAGAGGGAGGCTACACCTTC.

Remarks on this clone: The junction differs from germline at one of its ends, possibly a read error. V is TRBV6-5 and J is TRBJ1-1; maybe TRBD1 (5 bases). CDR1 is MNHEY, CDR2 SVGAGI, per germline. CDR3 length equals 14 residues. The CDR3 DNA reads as TGTGCCAGCAGTCCAGACAGTCCGAACTCTGAAGCTTTCTTT. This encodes CASSPDSPNSEAFF.

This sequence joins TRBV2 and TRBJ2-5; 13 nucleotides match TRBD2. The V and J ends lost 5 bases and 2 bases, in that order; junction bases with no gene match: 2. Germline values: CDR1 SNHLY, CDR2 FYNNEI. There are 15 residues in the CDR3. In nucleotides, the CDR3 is TGTGCCAGCAGTAAGGGACTAGCGGGACAAGAGACCCAGTACTTC. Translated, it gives CASSKGLAGQETQYF.

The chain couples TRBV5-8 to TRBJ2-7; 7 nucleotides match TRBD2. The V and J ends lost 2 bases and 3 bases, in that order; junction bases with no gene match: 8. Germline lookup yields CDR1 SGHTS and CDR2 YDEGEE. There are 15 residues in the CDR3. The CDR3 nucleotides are TGTGCCAGCAGCTTTGGTGTGGGGGGGGACTACGAGCAGTACTTC. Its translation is CASSFGVGGDYEQYF.

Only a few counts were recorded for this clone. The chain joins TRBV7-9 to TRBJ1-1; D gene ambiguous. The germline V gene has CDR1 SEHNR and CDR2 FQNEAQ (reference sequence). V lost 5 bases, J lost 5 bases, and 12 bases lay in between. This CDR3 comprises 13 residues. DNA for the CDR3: TGTGCCAGCAGCAACCCGCCGGGGACTGAAGCTTTCTTT. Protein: CASSNPPGTEAFF.

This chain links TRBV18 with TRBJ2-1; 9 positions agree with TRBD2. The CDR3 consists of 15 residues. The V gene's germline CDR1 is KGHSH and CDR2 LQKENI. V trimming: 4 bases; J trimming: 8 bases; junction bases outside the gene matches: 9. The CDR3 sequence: CASSLSLAGWDEQFF. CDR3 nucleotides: TGTGCCAGCTCACTGTCGCTAGCGGGATGGGATGAGCAGTTCTTC.

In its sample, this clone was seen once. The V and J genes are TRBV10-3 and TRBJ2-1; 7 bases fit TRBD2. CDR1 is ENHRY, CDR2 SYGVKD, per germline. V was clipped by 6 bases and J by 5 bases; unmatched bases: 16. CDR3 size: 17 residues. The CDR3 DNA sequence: TGTGCCATCAGCCTCACACTGGCGGGAGAGGAGGACAATGAGCAGTTCTTC. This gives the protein CAISLTLAGEEDNEQFF.

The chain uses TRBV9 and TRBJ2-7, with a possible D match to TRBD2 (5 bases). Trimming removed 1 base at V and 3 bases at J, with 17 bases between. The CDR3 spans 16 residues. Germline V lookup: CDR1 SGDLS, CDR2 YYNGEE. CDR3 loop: CASSVRPEGGNYEQYF. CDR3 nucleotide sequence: TGTGCCAGCAGCGTAAGGCCCGAGGGCGGCAACTACGAGCAGTACTTC.

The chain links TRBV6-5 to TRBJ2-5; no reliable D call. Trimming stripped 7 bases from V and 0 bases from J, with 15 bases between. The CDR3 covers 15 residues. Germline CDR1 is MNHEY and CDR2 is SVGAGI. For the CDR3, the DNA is TGTGCCAGCAAGCCGTCACCCAAGTACCAAGAGACCCAGTACTTC. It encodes CASKPSPKYQETQYF.

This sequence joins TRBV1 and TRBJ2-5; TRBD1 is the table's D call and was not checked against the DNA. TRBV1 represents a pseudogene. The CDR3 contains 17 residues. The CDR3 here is CTSSLSRLGTGRETQYF. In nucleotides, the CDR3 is TGCACCAGCAGCCTCTCCAGGCTCGGGACAGGGAGGGAGACCCAGTACTTC.

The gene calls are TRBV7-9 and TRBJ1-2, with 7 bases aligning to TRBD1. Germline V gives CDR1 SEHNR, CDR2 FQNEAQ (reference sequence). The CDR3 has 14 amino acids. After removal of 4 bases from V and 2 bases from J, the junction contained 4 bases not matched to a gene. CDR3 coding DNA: TGTGCCAGCAGCTCCGAGACAGGGAACTATGGCTACACCTTC. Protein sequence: CASSSETGNYGYTF.

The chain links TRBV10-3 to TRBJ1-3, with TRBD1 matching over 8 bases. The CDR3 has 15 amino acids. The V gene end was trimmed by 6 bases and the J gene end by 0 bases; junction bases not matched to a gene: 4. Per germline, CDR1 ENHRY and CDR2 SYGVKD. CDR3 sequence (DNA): TGTGCCATCAGGGCTACAGGGGGCTCTGGAAACACCATATATTTT. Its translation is CAIRATGGSGNTIYF.

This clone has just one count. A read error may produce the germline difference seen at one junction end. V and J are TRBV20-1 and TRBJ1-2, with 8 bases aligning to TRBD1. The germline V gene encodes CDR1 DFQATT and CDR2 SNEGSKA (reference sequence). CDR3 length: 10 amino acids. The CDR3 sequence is CSASPGGAAF. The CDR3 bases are TGCAGTGCTAGCCCAGGGGGCGCCGCCTTC.